This T cell receptor beta chain originates from a study of T cell changes during pregnancy in multiple sclerosis (dated by TCRdb to the late 2010s). Turning to the overall study: The study examined how the T cell repertoire changed over the course of pregnancy in women with multiple sclerosis.

Libraries came from the immunoSEQ multiplex PCR assay. The table was pulled from immuneACCESS by TCRdb, which kept in-frame rearrangements only. Such tables lose some clones; where checked, under half of the loss comes from unresolved V genes, and the rest has no known cause. Recorded for this sample are some 70,000 clones; about nine tenths of them occurred a single time. Around 1.4% of the sample is taken by the ten largest. This clone was observed a few times. There is no known antigen for this receptor. Per-base quality was not reported, and no clone a single base away is much larger than it. Its CDR3 holds 11 amino acids, cysteine through phenylalanine. Only CDR3 DNA is held: 33 bases, read in frame from base 1. The V and J ends are trimmed by 5 bases and 1 base, leaving 2 bases between them. CDR1 MNHNS and CDR2 SASEGT are derived from the germline V gene.

This specimen was peripheral blood, taken in the third trimester of pregnancy. The receptor was isolated from a female donor with multiple sclerosis, enrolled in a pregnancy study. The rearranged chain carries TRBV6-1 and TRBJ1-2; the D gene assignment is ambiguous. The CDR3 corresponds to CASSLNYGYTF. At the DNA level, the sequence is TGTGCCAGCAGTCTTAACTATGGCTACACCTTC.